These T cell receptor beta chains were read from a single sample in a study of OX40 agonist ivuxolimab in advanced cancers. Profiling relied on immunoSEQ multiplex PCR, and the TCRdb table lists in-frame clones only, not all of them. The table lists some 99,000 clones, approximately 83% of them singletons. The sequencing used CD4+ or CD8+ T cells sorted from blood, collected in a trial of the OX40 agonist ivuxolimab. The receptors here all came from an adult with an advanced solid tumor such as melanoma, head and neck, liver or kidney cancer. CDR3s include the opening cysteine and the closing phenylalanine or tryptophan. A D gene is named only where the DNA matches it firmly. Clone size is shown for a subset of rows, as once, few, many or a class of expanded clone.

>TRBJ1-2|.|TRBV27|.
CASGREYGYTF
TGTGCCAGCGGGAGGGAGTATGGCTACACCTTC
>TRBJ1-4|TRBD1|TRBV30|.
CAWSWAGARGRREKLFF
TGTGCCTGGAGTTGGGCCGGGGCCAGGGGGCGAAGAGAAAAACTGTTTTTT
>TRBJ2-1|.|TRBV21-1|.
CASSKGVLAGENNEQFF
TGTGCCAGCAGCAAAGGGGTACTAGCGGGAGAGAACAATGAGCAGTTCTTC
>TRBJ2-7|.|TRBV4-2|few
CASSQALAALYEQYF
TGTGCCAGCAGCCAAGCCTTAGCGGCCCTCTACGAGCAGTACTTC
>TRBJ2-7|TRBD2|TRBV7-2|.
CASSYRAGGIYEQYF
TGTGCCAGCAGTTACCGGGCGGGGGGGATCTACGAGCAGTACTTC
>TRBJ2-5|.|TRBV5-6|.
CASSYQETQYF
TGTGCCAGCAGCTACCAAGAGACCCAGTACTTC
>TRBJ2-7|.|TRBV2|.
CASRVTRGGEQYF
TGTGCCAGCAGGGTGACAAGAGGTGGAGAGCAGTACTTC
>TRBJ1-5|.|TRBV14|.
CASSQDHLRERRNQPQHF
TGTGCCAGCAGCCAAGATCATCTCAGGGAACGACGCAATCAGCCCCAGCATTTT
>TRBJ1-5|.|TRBV28|.
CASSRLLGGRQPQHF
TGTGCCAGCAGTCGACTCCTCGGGGGTCGTCAGCCCCAGCATTTT
>TRBJ2-5|.|TRBV19|few
CASSSQGGQETQYF
TGTGCCAGTAGTAGCCAGGGGGGTCAAGAGACCCAGTACTTC
>TRBJ2-4|TRBD1|TRBV27|.
CASSSSNRGRAKNIQYF
TGTGCCAGCAGTTCCTCTAACAGGGGGCGGGCCAAAAACATTCAGTACTTC
>TRBJ2-5|.|TRBV28|.
CASSWGRVYQETQYF
TGTGCCAGTTCGTGGGGGCGGGTGTACCAAGAGACCCAGTACTTC
>TRBJ1-5|.|TRBV7-2|.
CASSLRTDRQPQHF
TGTGCCAGCAGCTTAAGGACAGATAGACAGCCCCAGCATTTT
>TRBJ1-6|TRBD1|TRBV11-2|.
CASSVGTVLNSPLHF
TGTGCCAGCAGCGTAGGGACAGTCCTGAATTCACCCCTCCACTTT
>TRBJ2-3|TRBD2|TRBV4-1|.
CASSQEASGAFLDTQYF
TGCGCCAGCAGCCAAGAGGCAAGCGGGGCCTTTCTAGATACGCAGTATTTT
>TRBJ2-2|.|TRBV5-6|.
CASRPQGNHLGELFF
TGTGCCAGCAGGCCACAGGGAAATCACCTCGGGGAGCTGTTTTTT
>TRBJ2-7|.|TRBV5-4|few
CASSLETGREQYF
TGTGCCAGCAGCTTGGAAACAGGCCGGGAGCAGTACTTC
>TRBJ1-5|TRBD1|TRBV7-4|.
CASGLGQGNQPQHF
TGTGCCAGCGGCTTGGGACAGGGCAATCAGCCCCAGCATTTT
>TRBJ2-7|.|TRBV6-5|.
CASRGYGGYEQYF
TGTGCCAGCAGGGGTTATGGTGGCTACGAGCAGTACTTC
>TRBJ2-1|.|TRBV9|.
CASSVGPSEDEQFF
TGTGCCAGCAGCGTAGGTCCTAGCGAGGATGAGCAGTTCTTC
>TRBJ1-4|.|TRBV29-1|.
CSVGIGISTNEKLFF
TGCAGCGTTGGAATAGGGATCTCAACTAATGAAAAACTGTTTTTT
>TRBJ2-7|.|TRBV13|once
CASSSFGAYEQYF
TGTGCCAGCAGCTCATTTGGGGCGTACGAGCAGTACTTC
>TRBJ1-1|.|TRBV28|few
CASSPTGWNTEAFF
TGTGCCAGCAGTCCGACCGGGTGGAACACTGAAGCTTTCTTT
>TRBJ2-5|TRBD2|TRBV18|.
CASSPSGRSETQYF
TGTGCCAGCTCCCCTAGCGGGAGGAGTGAGACCCAGTACTTC
>TRBJ1-5|.|TRBV4-1|.
CASSYRAGQRDQPQHF
TGCGCCAGCAGCTACCGTGCGGGGCAGCGCGATCAGCCCCAGCATTTT
>TRBJ2-5|TRBD2|TRBV4-2|.
CASSPRGSQETQYF
TGTGCCAGCAGCCCGCGGGGGAGCCAAGAGACCCAGTACTTC
>TRBJ1-1|.|TRBV5-3|.
CARRQGTEAFF
TGTGCCAGAAGACAGGGAACTGAAGCTTTCTTT